The 18 T cell receptor beta chains given below trace back to one sample, sequenced in a study of naive and memory T cell subsets. Both TRBC1 and TRBC2 were covered by a beta constant-region primer of two equimolar oligonucleotides. TCRdb used MiXCR to reprocess the UMI-ligation and nested PCR reads, holding one entry per CDR3 protein. This table has under 40,000 distinct CDR3 sequences, 13% appearing once. Sequencing used effector memory CD4+ T cells from blood. The subset was: effector memory, CD45RA- CD27-. These receptors originate from a human donor in good health.

This clonotype has ten or more counts. V is TRBV4-3 and J is TRBJ2-1; D is uncertain. Trimming removed 4 bases at V and 9 bases at J, with 13 bases between. Per germline, CDR1 LGHNA and CDR2 YSLEER. The CDR3 is 13 residues long. CDR3 bases: TGCGCCAGCAGCCCGGAGAGCTGGGGTGAGCAGTTCTTC. It translates to CASSPESWGEQFF.

This clonotype was counted between two and nine times. V is TRBV29-1 and J is TRBJ2-5; 7 bases line up with TRBD2. The CDR3 covers 13 residues. With 4 bases clipped from V and 6 bases from J, the junction kept 8 bases outside the gene matches. Germline values: CDR1 SQVTM, CDR2 ANQGSEA. The CDR3 DNA follows: TGCAGCGTTGGGGGCGGGAGTCGGAAGACCCAGTACTTC. Translating it yields CSVGGGSRKTQYF.

By share of the sample, this clonotype is medium-sized (0.01 to 0.1%). V usage is TRBV3-1 and J usage is TRBJ2-1, with a tentative D call TRBD1 (6 bases). Trimming cost V 2 bases and J 6 bases, with 11 bases left between them. Germline V gene sequence: CDR1 LGHDT, CDR2 YNNKEL (reference sequence). CDR3 length: 14 residues. The DNA of the CDR3 is TGTGCCAGCAGCCAAAGTGGGGGCGGCAATGAGCAGTTCTTC. Its protein is CASSQSGGGNEQFF.

This clonotype appeared once. A much more abundant neighbour one base away suggests this may be a read error. The rearrangement links TRBV3-1 to TRBJ2-1; D assignment may be TRBD1 or TRBD2 (5 bases each). The CDR3 length is 19 residues. Germline V gene lookup returns CDR1 LGHDT and CDR2 YNNKEL (reference sequence). CDR3 DNA: TGTGCCAGCAGCCAAGATGCTAAAAATATCCAGGGAGCCTACGATGAGCAGTTCTTC. Amino acid sequence: CASSQDAKNIQGAYDEQFF.

The chain joins TRBV2 to TRBJ2-2; a possible D gene is TRBD1 (6 bases). The length of the CDR3 is 15 residues. The V end lost 6 bases, the J end lost 3 bases, and 14 bases lay between the germline ends. Germline V lookup: CDR1 SNHLY, CDR2 FYNNEI. Written as DNA, the CDR3 is TGTGCCAGCAGCTCTCAGGGGATTGACACCGGGGAGCTGTTTTTT. Translation gives CASSSQGIDTGELFF.

This clonotype was counted ten times or more. The CDR3 here is CASSLSQTNTGELFF. The CDR3 DNA sequence: TGTGCCAGCAGCTTGTCACAGACGAACACCGGGGAGCTGTTTTTT. The chain has TRBV7-9 and TRBJ2-2, with D hard to call. Trimming cost V 3 bases and J 0 bases, with 8 bases left between them. Germline V gene lookup returns CDR1 SEHNR and CDR2 FQNEAQ (reference sequence). The CDR3 has 15 amino acids.

The V and J genes are TRBV7-2 and TRBJ2-5; D call uncertain. The CDR3 sequence is 14 residues long. Germline-derived CDR1 and CDR2 are SGHTA and FQGNSA. V was pared by 3 bases and J by 4 bases, with 12 bases between. The CDR3 spells CASSFGPQGETQYF. Here the CDR3 DNA reads TGTGCCAGCAGCTTCGGGCCCCAAGGAGAGACCCAGTACTTC.

The table lists this clonotype with a few counts. The CDR3 loop is CSVGPTGRNGEQYF. DNA for the CDR3: TGCAGCGTTGGTCCAACAGGGCGCAACGGCGAGCAGTACTTC. The rearrangement joins TRBV29-1 to TRBJ2-7, with D perhaps matching TRBD1 (6 bases). The CDR3 sequence is 14 residues long. V was shortened by 4 bases and J by 6 bases, with 19 bases between the two germline ends. Per the germline V gene, CDR1 is SQVTM and CDR2 is ANQGSEA.

The table lists this clonotype with a few counts. The chain couples TRBV3-1 to TRBJ2-5; TRBD1 matches 8 bases. Germline trimming cut 5 bases from V and 2 bases from J; bases unmatched to any gene: 1. This CDR3 contains 13 residues. Germline V CDR1 and CDR2: LGHDT, YNNKEL (reference sequence). The CDR3 bases are TGTGCCAGCAGCTGGACAGGGCAAGAGACCCAGTACTTC. Protein product: CASSWTGQETQYF.

The chain is built from TRBV20-1 and TRBJ2-1; TRBD1 aligns across 7 bases. The CDR3 contains 16 residues. The germline V gene encodes CDR1 DFQATT and CDR2 SNEGSKA (reference sequence). Trimming cost V 1 base and J 0 bases; bases outside gene matches: 6. CDR3: CSARGLNRGSYNEQFF. The CDR3 nucleotides are TGCAGTGCTAGAGGGCTAAACAGGGGCTCCTACAATGAGCAGTTCTTC.

This clonotype was seen more than once but under ten times. A much larger clone lies a single base off, so this may be a read error. The CDR3 loop is CASSEWEARGELFF. As DNA, the CDR3 is TGTGCCAGCAGTGAATGGGAGGCGCGCGGGGAGCTGTTTTTT. This chain uses TRBV2 with TRBJ2-2, with D possibly TRBD2 on 6 matching bases. V was shortened by 2 bases and J by 7 bases, with 11 bases between the two germline ends. This CDR3 comprises 14 residues. Germline V gene data show CDR1 as SNHLY and CDR2 as FYNNEI. Full variable domain (remainder filled in from reference TRBV2 and TRBJ2-2): EPEVTQTPSHQVTQMGQEVILRCVPISNHLYFYWYRQILGQKVEFLVSFYNNEISEKSEIFDDQFSVERPDGSNFTLKIRSTKLEDSAMYFCASSEWEARGELFFGEGSRLTVL.

The rearrangement links TRBV5-1 to TRBJ2-5; D might be TRBD1 or TRBD2, each matching 5 bases. Per germline, CDR1 SGHRS and CDR2 YFSETQ. Trimming took off 2 bases at V and 2 bases at J, with 10 bases between the two ends. This CDR3 has 14 residues. Here the CDR3 reads CASSLGTVQETQYF. The CDR3 region has the DNA TGCGCCAGCAGCTTAGGGACGGTTCAAGAGACCCAGTACTTC.

This chain uses TRBV5-1 with TRBJ2-3, with D possibly matching TRBD2 (5 bases). The germline V and J ends were trimmed by 0 bases and 4 bases, with 18 bases remaining between them. CDR1 SGHRS and CDR2 YFSETQ come from the germline V gene. CDR3 size: 17 residues. The CDR3 sequence is CASSLAQVQVGADTQYF. CDR3 DNA: TGCGCCAGCAGCTTGGCGCAGGTCCAGGTGGGAGCAGATACGCAGTATTTT.

There are many counts of this clonotype. CDR3 amino acids: CASSPTTGGINIQYF. The DNA of the CDR3 is TGTGCCAGCAGCCCTACGACAGGGGGCATAAACATTCAGTACTTC. The chain employs TRBV6-6 and TRBJ2-4; 10 positions agree with TRBD1. V lost 6 bases and J lost 6; bases outside the gene matches: 8. Germline values: CDR1 MNHNY, CDR2 SVGAGI (reference sequence). This CDR3 contains 15 residues.

CDR3 protein: CASSVGIATNEKLFF. The DNA of the CDR3 is TGTGCCAGCAGCGTAGGGATAGCAACTAATGAAAAACTGTTTTTT. The chain recombines TRBV9 with TRBJ1-4; D gene unclear. The length of the CDR3 is 15 residues. Trimming stripped 0 bases from V and 0 bases from J, with 6 bases between. CDR1 and CDR2 (germline): SGDLS, YYNGEE.

This clonotype was observed many times. CDR3 protein: CASILGQNTGELFF. CDR3 sequence (DNA): TGTGCCAGCATCCTCGGACAGAACACCGGGGAGCTGTTTTTT. This chain connects TRBV28 to TRBJ2-2; D is perhaps TRBD1 (5 bases). This CDR3 comprises 14 residues. The V and J ends lost 7 bases and 1 base respectively, with 10 bases between them. CDR1 and CDR2 (germline): MDHEN, SYDVKM.

This clonotype showed up just once. It may be a read error: a sequence one base away is much more abundant. The chain uses TRBV28 and TRBJ1-5; no firm D call. Germline CDR1 reads MDHEN; CDR2 reads SYDVKM. The CDR3 contains 14 residues. CDR3 nucleotides: TGTGCCAGCAGTTTAGGGTCGGGCAATAAGCCCCAGCATTTT. Residues: CASSLGSGNKPQHF.

The V and J genes are TRBV11-2 and TRBJ1-2, with 7 nucleotides matching TRBD1. Germline V CDR1 and CDR2: SGHAT, FQNNGV. The CDR3 sequence is 13 residues long. V shed 0 bases, J shed 6 bases, and the junction held 1 base outside the gene matches. DNA of the CDR3: TGTGCCAGCAGCTTAGACAGGGGGGATGGCTACACCTTC. It specifies CASSLDRGDGYTF.